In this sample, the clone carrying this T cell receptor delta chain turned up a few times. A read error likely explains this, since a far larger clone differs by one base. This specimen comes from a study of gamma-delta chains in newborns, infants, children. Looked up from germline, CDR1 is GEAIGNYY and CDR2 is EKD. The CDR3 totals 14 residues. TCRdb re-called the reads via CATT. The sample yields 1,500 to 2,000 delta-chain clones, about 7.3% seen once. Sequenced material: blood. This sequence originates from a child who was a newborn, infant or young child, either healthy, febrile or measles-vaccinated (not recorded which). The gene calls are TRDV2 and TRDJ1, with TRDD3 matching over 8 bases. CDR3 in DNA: TGTGCCGGTGACATACTGGGGGACACCGATAAACTCATCTTT. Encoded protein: CAGDILGDTDKLIF.